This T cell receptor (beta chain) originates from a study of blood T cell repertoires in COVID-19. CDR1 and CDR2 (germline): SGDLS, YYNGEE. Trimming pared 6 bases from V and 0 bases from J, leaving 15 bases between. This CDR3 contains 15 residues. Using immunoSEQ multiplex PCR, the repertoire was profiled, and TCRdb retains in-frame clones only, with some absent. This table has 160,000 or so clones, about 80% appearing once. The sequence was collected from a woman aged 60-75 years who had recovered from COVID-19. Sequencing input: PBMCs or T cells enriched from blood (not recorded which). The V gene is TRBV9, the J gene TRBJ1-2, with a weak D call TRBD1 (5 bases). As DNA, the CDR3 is TGTGCCAGCACCACATCTCAGGGTGCTAACTATGGCTACACCTTC. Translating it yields CASTTSQGANYGYTF.